The TCR beta chain under discussion was sequenced for a study of blood T cell repertoires in COVID-19. The V segment lost 0 bases and the J segment 6 bases; nucleotides outside the gene matches: 5. CDR1 is LNHNV and CDR2 is YYDKDF in the germline V gene (reference sequence). The CDR3 runs 15 residues. Original data processing: By means of reference gene primer amplification, nucleated cell counts were estimated. This table comes from immunoSEQ multiplex PCR, and its TCRdb copy is limited to in-frame clones, with some not included. That table is the source of V, J and clone size, and D and trimming were worked out from the DNA. The sample lists about 56,000 clones, less than 90% occurring once.

This sequence originates from a woman of 80 years or more with acute or convalescent COVID-19. V and J are TRBV15 and TRBJ1-5, with 7 bases identical to TRBD1. What was sequenced was peripheral blood. The chain's CDR3 is CATSREGGVGQPQHF. The DNA of the CDR3 is TGTGCCACCAGCAGAGAAGGGGGCGTAGGTCAGCCCCAGCATTTT.